What follows is one T cell receptor (beta chain) and its context. The antigen is not known. The data were taken from a study of T-cell memory formation after mild COVID-19. Study information: In these data, TCR clusters were largely donor specific.

CDR1 is SGHDT and CDR2 is YYEEEE in the germline V gene. Trimming took 1 base from V and 2 from J, leaving 19 bases between them. This CDR3 has 17 amino acids. Whole-study findings and limits: The main location of contracting CD4+ clones was CM and EM, and that of contracting CD8+ clones was EMRA.

TCRdb re-called the 5' RACE reads through MiXCR, storing one row per CDR3 protein. The sample contains about 560,000 distinct CDR3 sequences, approximately 21% of which appear only once. The sample was PBMCs or a T cell subset sorted from them (not recorded which). The sequence came from an adult woman who had mild COVID-19 (a few samples of this study predate the infection). Cell type and time point are not known. V is TRBV5-6 and J is TRBJ2-7; D possibly corresponds to TRBD1 (6 bases). Here the CDR3 reads CASSLTVRFRGAYEQYF. The CDR3 region has the DNA TGTGCCAGCAGCTTGACCGTGCGGTTCAGGGGAGCCTACGAGCAGTACTTC.